This T cell receptor (beta chain) was profiled in a study of T cells expressing NK-cell markers. Across the study: In sorted CD3+CD56+NKG2C+, CD3+CD56+NKG2C- and CD3+CD56-NKG2C+ T cells, TCR beta repertoires were obtained.

Concerning this clonotype: Its specificity is not known.

The CDR3 is made up of 13 amino acids. The V gene's germline CDR1 is SGHRS and CDR2 YFSETQ. Using the 5' RACE reads, TCRdb records one entry per CDR3 protein without DNA. The table lists approximately 550,000 distinct CDR3 sequences. Overall study results and limits: More than 5 donors showed dominant NKG2C+ clonotypes comprising about 1.0-7.0% of their CD8+ T cells.

The chain is built from TRBV5-1 and TRBJ2-3. The TCR originated in a young man in good health. Sequencing was done on a sample of blood T cells: a sorted CD56 or NKG2C T cell subset, CD4+ or CD8+ T cells, or bulk PBMC T cells (not recorded which). CDR3 amino acids: CASSLPRSGGQYF.